What follows are 2 T cell receptor beta chains derived from one specimen sequenced in a study of identical twins. TCRdb reprocessed the 5' RACE reads with MiXCR, giving one entry per CDR3 protein. The sample records more than 650,000 distinct CDR3 sequences, roughly 6% being singletons. Sequenced sample: naive T cells sorted from blood. These receptor sequences come from a young man in good health.

This clonotype was counted a few times. The chain is built from TRBV18 and TRBJ2-5; D not resolved. V gave up 6 bases and J gave up 1 base, with 9 bases separating them. Germline V gene sequence: CDR1 KGHSH, CDR2 LQKENI. The length of the CDR3 is 13 residues. In nucleotides, the CDR3 is TGTGCCAGCTCCCCGCGCCTCCAAGAGACCCAGTACTTC. It translates to CASSPRLQETQYF.

V usage is TRBV18 and J usage is TRBJ2-2, with 7 bases that match TRBD2. Germline V gives CDR1 KGHSH, CDR2 LQKENI. The CDR3 is 16 amino acids. Unmatched junction bases numbered 3, after V lost 2 bases and J lost 0 bases. CDR3: CASSPGAGSNTGELFF. The CDR3 DNA is TGTGCCAGCTCACCAGGAGCGGGATCGAACACCGGGGAGCTGTTTTTT.